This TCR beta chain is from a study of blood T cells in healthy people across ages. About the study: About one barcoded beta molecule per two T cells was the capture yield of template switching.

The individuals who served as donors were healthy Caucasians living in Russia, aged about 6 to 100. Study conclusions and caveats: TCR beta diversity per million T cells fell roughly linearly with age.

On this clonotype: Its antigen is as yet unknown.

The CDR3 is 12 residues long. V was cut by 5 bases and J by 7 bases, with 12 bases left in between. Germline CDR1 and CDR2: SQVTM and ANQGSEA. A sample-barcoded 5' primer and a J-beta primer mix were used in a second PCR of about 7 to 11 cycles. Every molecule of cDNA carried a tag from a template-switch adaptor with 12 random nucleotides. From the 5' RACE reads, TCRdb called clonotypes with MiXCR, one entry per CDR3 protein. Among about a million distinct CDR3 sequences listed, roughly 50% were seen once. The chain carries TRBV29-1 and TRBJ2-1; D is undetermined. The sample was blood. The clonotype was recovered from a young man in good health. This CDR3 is CSVRRSENEQFF. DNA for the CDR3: TGCAGCGTTCGGCGGTCGGAGAATGAGCAGTTCTTC.